This passage covers 32 T cell receptor beta chains from one sample sequenced in a study of PD-1 blockade in classical Hodgkin lymphoma. The sample's time point: cycle 4 day 1 (C4D1), after five to seven weeks of nivolumab. There was relapse after autologous stem cell transplantation in every patient, and there was variation in brentuximab vedotin exposure. Produced via immunoSEQ multiplex PCR; TCRdb's table is partial and in-frame only. This sample yields 35,000 to 50,000 clones, of which around 69% are seen a single time; 2.6% belongs to the top ten. The source was peripheral blood mononuclear cells (PBMCs), collected before the fourth cycle of nivolumab. Receptor source: a human donor with classical Hodgkin lymphoma.

The chain carries TRBV11-3 and TRBJ2-5, with D possibly matching TRBD2 (6 bases). The length of the CDR3 is 15 residues. Germline CDR1 SGHNT, CDR2 YENEEA. The V gene lost 5 bases and the J gene lost 0 bases, with 13 bases spanning the gap. CDR3 coding DNA: TGTGCCAGCAGCAGAGATGGGGACTACCAAGAGACCCAGTACTTC. Translation gives CASSRDGDYQETQYF.

The J gene is TRBJ2-5, the V gene TRBV30; 8 bases are shared with TRBD1. In germline, CDR1 is GTSNPN, CDR2 SVGIG (reference sequence). J was trimmed by 5 bases and V by 2 bases; bases with no gene match: 4. CDR3 length equals 13 residues. The CDR3 loop reads CAWSLRTGETQYF. In nucleotides, the CDR3 is TGTGCCTGGAGTCTCCGGACAGGGGAGACCCAGTACTTC.

In this sample, this clone turned up a few times. The V and J genes are TRBV15 and TRBJ1-2, with 7 positions matching TRBD1. CDR3 length: 15 residues. CDR1 is LNHNV, CDR2 YYDKDF, per germline (reference sequence). The J segment lost 2 bases and the V segment lost 5 bases, leaving 8 bases of the junction unmatched. The CDR3 reads CATSFRSGQNYGYTF. DNA of the CDR3: TGTGCCACCAGCTTCCGATCGGGACAGAACTATGGCTACACCTTC.

This clone was detected only a few times. The rearrangement uses TRBV4-1 and TRBJ2-7; D not certain. Trimming pared 0 bases from V and 0 bases from J, leaving 9 bases between. The CDR3 length is 15 residues. Germline V gives CDR1 MGHRA, CDR2 YSYEKL. The CDR3 DNA reads as TGCGCCAGCAGCCAAGATGGTGGCAACTCCTACGAGCAGTACTTC. Translated: CASSQDGGNSYEQYF.

The chain is built from TRBV10-3 and TRBJ2-7; 12 nucleotides agree with TRBD1. The V gene's germline CDR1 is ENHRY and CDR2 SYGVKD. With 8 bases clipped from V and 6 bases from J, the junction kept 2 bases outside the gene matches. The CDR3 contains 12 residues. The CDR3 spells CAIGTGGIEQYF. The DNA of the CDR3 is TGTGCCATCGGGACAGGGGGCATCGAGCAGTACTTC.

The V and J genes are TRBV2 and TRBJ2-2, with D possibly called TRBD1 or TRBD2 (5 bases each). CDR1 and CDR2 from the germline V gene are SNHLY and FYNNEI. V was trimmed by 5 bases and J by 7 bases, leaving 23 bases between them. This CDR3 has 17 amino acids. CDR3 DNA sequence: TGTGCCAGCAGTCAAACGGCCGGGGCACTTCGTCTCGGGGAGCTGTTTTTT. Translated, it gives CASSQTAGALRLGELFF.

This clone showed up just a few times. The J gene is TRBJ2-6, the V gene TRBV4-1; a weak D match, TRBD1 (6 bases). Trimming took 3 bases from V and 2 from J, leaving 8 bases between them. Germline CDR1 MGHRA, CDR2 YSYEKL. The CDR3 length is 15 residues. CDR3 sequence (DNA): TGCGCCAGCAGCCAGGCAGGGGCTGGGGCCAACGTCCTGACTTTC. Protein product: CASSQAGAGANVLTF.

The chain couples TRBV18 to TRBJ1-1; D gene ambiguous. The CDR3 consists of 18 residues. Trimming removed 3 bases at V and 3 bases at J, with 23 bases between. Germline assignment: CDR1 KGHSH and CDR2 LQKENI. The CDR3 sequence: CASSPPWTGRNEDTEAFF. Written as DNA, the CDR3 is TGTGCCAGCTCACCTCCCTGGACCGGGAGGAATGAGGACACTGAAGCTTTCTTT.

This chain connects TRBV5-1 to TRBJ2-1; 7 bases line up with TRBD2. Looked up from germline, CDR1 is SGHRS and CDR2 is YFSETQ. The CDR3 sequence is 15 residues long. The V and J ends lost 1 base and 9 bases, in that order; junction bases with no gene match: 10. DNA for the CDR3: TGCGCCAGCAGCTTGTTACAAATCGGGGAGGGTGAGCAGTTCTTC. Its protein is CASSLLQIGEGEQFF.

The chain recombines TRBV5-1 with TRBJ1-3, with D perhaps TRBD1 (5 bases). The CDR3 is 13 amino acids. Germline values: CDR1 SGHRS, CDR2 YFSETQ. Trimming stripped 5 bases from V and 8 bases from J, with 14 bases between. The CDR3, as DNA: TGCGCCAGCAGAGATCTGGGACGAGACACCATATATTTT. Translating gives CASRDLGRDTIYF.

The V call is TRBV6-5, the J call TRBJ1-1; D is unclear. Germline V gene data show CDR1 as MNHEY and CDR2 as SVGAGI. CDR3 length: 12 amino acids. Deletions cut 8 bases from V and 0 bases from J, with 7 bases between. In nucleotides, the CDR3 is TGTGCCAGCGGGCGCATGAACACTGAAGCTTTCTTT. Translated, it gives CASGRMNTEAFF.

This chain links TRBV27 with TRBJ1-1; TRBD1 agrees at 8 bases. CDR3 length equals 13 residues. Germline lookup yields CDR1 MNHEY and CDR2 SMNVEV (reference sequence). The V segment lost 3 bases and the J segment 5 bases; nucleotides outside the gene matches: 2. CDR3 DNA sequence: TGTGCCAGCAGTTTCACAGGGGGGACTGAAGCTTTCTTT. Translating it yields CASSFTGGTEAFF.

The CDR3 spells CASSGTSGGIQETQYF. DNA for the CDR3: TGTGCCAGCAGCGGGACTAGCGGGGGAATACAAGAGACCCAGTACTTC. The J gene is TRBJ2-5, the V gene TRBV9; 13 bases are shared with TRBD2. V trimming: 3 bases; J trimming: 2 bases; junction bases outside the gene matches: 4. Germline lookup yields CDR1 SGDLS and CDR2 YYNGEE. The CDR3 covers 16 residues.

This clone showed up many times. This chain connects TRBV19 to TRBJ2-1, with D unclear. The CDR3 runs 10 residues. Germline V gives CDR1 LNHDA, CDR2 SQIVND (reference sequence). V lost 5 bases and J 9 bases, leaving 5 bases between the germline ends. Here the CDR3 reads CASSYGEQFF. Here the CDR3 DNA reads TGTGCCAGTAGTTATGGTGAGCAGTTCTTC. Complete variable domain (other parts from reference TRBV19 and TRBJ2-1): DGGITQSPKYLFRKEGQNVTLSCEQNLNHDAMYWYRQDPGQGLRLIYYSQIVNDFQKGDIAEGYSVSREKKESFPLTVTSAQKNPTAFYLCASSYGEQFFGPGTRLTVL.

This clone was observed a single time. The rearrangement uses TRBV7-8 and TRBJ2-7; TRBD2 agrees at 9 bases. J lost 2 bases, V lost 3 bases, and 2 bases had no gene match. The germline V gene encodes CDR1 SGHVS and CDR2 FQNEAQ. The CDR3 is 14 amino acids. The CDR3 is CASSLTSGAYEQYF. In DNA, the CDR3 is TGTGCCAGCAGCTTGACTAGCGGAGCCTACGAGCAGTACTTC.

The chain has TRBV27 and TRBJ1-1; weak D call: TRBD1 (6 bases). There are 13 residues in the CDR3. Trimming shortened V by 2 bases and J by 5 bases, and 9 bases separated the two germline ends. The germline gives CDR1 MNHEY, CDR2 SMNVEV (reference sequence). The CDR3 region has the DNA TGTGCCAGCAGTTTAGGGAGGGGGACTGAAGCTTTCTTT. This gives the protein CASSLGRGTEAFF.

This clone was observed a handful of times. The rearrangement joins TRBV27 to TRBJ2-5; possible D gene TRBD1, 6 bases. V was trimmed by 8 bases and J by 3 bases, leaving 16 bases between them. This CDR3 is 14 amino acids long. Germline-derived CDR1 and CDR2 are MNHEY and SMNVEV (reference sequence). CDR3 bases: TGTGCCAGCCCGATGGGGGCCGGAAAAGAGACCCAGTACTTC. The encoded protein is CASPMGAGKETQYF.

The chain has TRBV19 and TRBJ2-7; D may be TRBD2 (5 bases). CDR1 is LNHDA and CDR2 is SQIVND in the germline V gene (reference sequence). The CDR3 sequence is 14 residues long. The V and J ends lost 6 bases and 3 bases respectively, with 15 bases between them. CDR3 in amino acids: CASSDRGGGYEQYF. Written as DNA, the CDR3 is TGTGCCAGTAGCGATCGTGGTGGAGGCTACGAGCAGTACTTC.

This clone was seen only a few times. V usage is TRBV5-6 and J usage is TRBJ1-5; D is unresolved. CDR1 is SGHDT, CDR2 YYEEEE, per germline. CDR3 length equals 15 residues. The V end lost 0 bases, the J end lost 1 base, and 8 bases lay between the germline ends. CDR3 nucleotides: TGTGCCAGCAGCTTGGGGTTAGGGAGCAATCAGCCCCAGCATTTT. As protein: CASSLGLGSNQPQHF. The entire variable domain, with the rest obtained from reference TRBV5-6 and TRBJ1-5, is as follows: DAGVTQSPTHLIKTRGQQVTLRCSPKSGHDTVSWYQQALGQGPQFIFQYYEEEERQRGNFPDRFSGHQFPNYSSELNVNALLLGDSALYLCASSLGLGSNQPQHFGDGTRLSIL.

The chain employs TRBV6-1 and TRBJ1-1; TRBD1 matches at 7 bases. CDR1 and CDR2 (germline): MNHNS, SASEGT. V gave up 5 bases and J gave up 11 bases; unmatched junction bases: 8. CDR3 length equals 12 residues. The CDR3 is CASSPVTGYAFF. CDR3 sequence (DNA): TGTGCCAGCAGTCCCGTGACAGGGTATGCTTTCTTT.

This clone came up a few times. J is TRBJ2-1 and V is TRBV15, with D uncertain. From germline, CDR1 is LNHNV and CDR2 YYDKDF (reference sequence). With 1 base removed from V and 4 bases from J, the gap between germline ends came to 5 bases. This CDR3 has 13 amino acids. The CDR3 here is CATSRVQYNEQFF. The CDR3 DNA sequence: TGTGCCACCAGCAGAGTACAGTACAATGAGCAGTTCTTC.

The chain couples TRBV19 to TRBJ2-7, with 8 bases identical to TRBD2. The CDR3 runs 15 residues. Germline V gives CDR1 LNHDA, CDR2 SQIVND (reference sequence). V gave up 3 bases and J gave up 3 bases; unmatched junction bases: 7. The CDR3: CASSILRGDSYEQYF. CDR3 bases: TGTGCCAGTAGTATCCTGCGGGGGGATAGCTACGAGCAGTACTTC.

The chain combines TRBV5-1 with TRBJ2-1, with 11 bases aligning to TRBD2. V lost 6 bases to trimming and J lost 3 bases; unmatched junction nucleotides: 2. Looked up from germline, CDR1 is SGHRS and CDR2 is YFSETQ. The CDR3 is made up of 14 amino acids. The CDR3 DNA reads TGCGCCAGCAAACTAGCGGGGGACTACAATGAGCAGTTCTTC. Translated, it gives CASKLAGDYNEQFF. The variable domain in full, with the rest retrieved from reference TRBV5-1 and TRBJ2-1, is KAGVTQTPRYLIKTRGQQVTLSCSPISGHRSVSWYQQTPGQGLQFLFEYFSETQRNKGNFPGRFSGRQFSNSRSEMNVSTLELGDSALYLCASKLAGDYNEQFFGPGTRLTVL.

The chain is built from TRBV5-1 and TRBJ2-4; 8 bases align to TRBD1. The CDR3 totals 15 residues. The junction had 6 bases not matched to a gene; V was cut back by 1 base and J by 6 bases. Germline V CDR1 and CDR2: SGHRS, YFSETQ. Written as DNA, the CDR3 is TGCGCCAGCAGCTTGTCGGGACAGGTGGGAAACATTCAGTACTTC. Translated: CASSLSGQVGNIQYF.

V gene TRBV6-5 combines with J gene TRBJ1-2; 8 positions agree with TRBD1. The CDR3 spans 14 residues. Losses at the gene ends were 4 bases for V and 8 bases for J; bases not matched to a gene: 9. The germline CDR1 and CDR2 sequences are MNHEY and SVGAGI. Here the CDR3 DNA reads TGTGCCAGCAGTTCAGGGGGCGTTTCGGAGGGCTACACCTTC. Translating gives CASSSGGVSEGYTF.

The chain employs TRBV6-5 and TRBJ2-7; TRBD1 agrees at 7 bases. CDR3 length equals 11 residues. The trim removed 6 bases at V and 6 bases at J, leaving 2 bases unmatched. The germline CDR1 and CDR2 sequences are MNHEY and SVGAGI. CDR3 residues: CASRRQGEQYF. Here the CDR3 DNA reads TGTGCCAGCAGGCGACAGGGCGAGCAGTACTTC.

The chain is built from TRBV30 and TRBJ2-1; 9 nucleotides align to TRBD1. The length of the CDR3 is 14 residues. Germline V gene data show CDR1 as GTSNPN and CDR2 as SVGIG (reference sequence). V lost 5 bases and J lost 9; bases outside the gene matches: 11. In DNA, the CDR3 is TGTGCCTGGGGCGGAACAGGGGGCTTTCGTGAGCAGTTCTTC. This codes for CAWGGTGGFREQFF.

V and J are TRBV6-1 and TRBJ2-3; D is ambiguous. V was cut by 1 base and J by 5 bases, with 16 bases left in between. CDR3 length: 16 residues. The V gene's germline CDR1 is MNHNS and CDR2 SASEGT. The CDR3 here is CASSEVWGVEGDTQYF. The CDR3 DNA sequence: TGTGCCAGCAGTGAAGTTTGGGGTGTGGAAGGAGATACGCAGTATTTT.

The CDR3 nucleotides read TGTGCCAGCTCACCACAGGGGGCAAATACGCAGTATTTT. Encoded protein: CASSPQGANTQYF. V usage is TRBV18 and J usage is TRBJ2-3; 7 nucleotides align to TRBD1. The V gene's germline CDR1 is KGHSH and CDR2 LQKENI. The CDR3 covers 13 residues. With V trimmed by 1 base and J by 7 bases, 2 bases remained unmatched.

This clone was seen a few times. This sequence joins TRBV10-1 and TRBJ2-1, with D possibly matching TRBD1 (5 bases). Germline-derived CDR1 and CDR2 are WNHNN and SYGVQD (reference sequence). This CDR3 contains 13 residues. Trimming pared 5 bases from V and 9 bases from J, leaving 14 bases between. The CDR3 coding sequence is TGCGCCAGCAGTCTTGGTCAGGGCGGTGAGCAGTTCTTC. Its protein is CASSLGQGGEQFF.

This clone was recorded once. The chain joins TRBV30 to TRBJ2-1; 10 bases match TRBD2. V shed 3 bases, J shed 6 bases, and the junction held 8 bases outside the gene matches. The CDR3 is 15 amino acids. Germline V gene sequence: CDR1 GTSNPN, CDR2 SVGIG (reference sequence). CDR3 nucleotides: TGTGCCTGGAGCCTTGGAGCGGGGGGGTTCAATGAGCAGTTCTTC. This sequence encodes CAWSLGAGGFNEQFF.

The DNA for the CDR3 is TGTGCCAGTAGTATTGGACAGGGTTGGGAGGAGACCCAGTACTTC. Translated: CASSIGQGWEETQYF. The chain joins TRBV19 to TRBJ2-5; TRBD1 matches 8 bases. This CDR3 spans 15 amino acids. Trimming cost V 3 bases and J 5 bases; bases outside gene matches: 8. Germline V CDR1 and CDR2: LNHDA, SQIVND (reference sequence).